The T cell receptor (beta chain) under discussion was sequenced for a study of blood T cell repertoires in COVID-19 (dated by TCRdb to between 2020 and 2021). Turning to the overall study: Collaborator samples came from the United States, Italy and Spain and covered acute and convalescent phases of COVID-19. The material from the prospective study consisted of cDNA or gDNA derived from T cells, B-cell-depleted T cells, or PBMCs. Deeply sampled blood TCRbeta repertoires from subjects exposed to, actively infected with, or recovered from COVID-19 were included in the dataset. The repertoires were released in a freely available public database meant as a resource for research on the immune response to SARS-CoV-2. Samples came from the ongoing ImmuneRACE study (first 160 participants) plus 1,254 subjects from 6 global collaborators. Sample metadata almost always included a de-identified subject ID, COVID-19 status, age in years and sex. HLA class I and class II types, where available, came from metadata supplied by the sample provider rather than from assay-based typing. General study outcomes and caveats: Clinical and demographic metadata were provided uncurated, with the amount varying by source and participant.

TCRbeta CDR3 regions were amplified from genomic DNA using the immunoSEQ Assay, a bias-controlled multiplex PCR. Per the authors' processing: The number of nucleated cells in each sample was estimated from the amplification of reference gene primers within the assay. To quantify the absolute abundance of each unique TCRbeta CDR3 rearrangement, sequence reads were collapsed and filtered. For each sample, productive Simpson clonality was calculated as the square root of Simpson's diversity index over productive rearrangements. This is the immuneACCESS table as TCRdb keeps it, with only in-frame sequences that have V and J called. A part of the clones is gone; compared with another copy, unresolved V genes explain less than half, and the rest is unexplained. The V and J calls and clone size are taken from that table; D and trimming were inferred from the DNA. The sample table records 80,000 to 100,000 clones; roughly 80% of these occur just once. The top ten clones comprise 15% to 20% of the sample.

Whole blood was collected in K2EDTA tubes by collaborating institutions according to the institutions' own protocols. For TCRbeta analysis, collaborators shipped samples in one of three forms: frozen whole blood, isolated PBMCs, or DNA extracted from either of those sample types. CDR1 ENHRY and CDR2 SYGVKD are derived from the germline V gene. V is reduced by 4 bases and J by 5 bases, leaving a spacing of 17 bases between them. The CDR3 holds 15 amino acids from the cysteine to the phenylalanine. The entry retains the CDR3 DNA only, 45 bases that are in frame from base 1. As regards this clone: Its antigen remains undetermined. Base qualities are not provided; no much larger clone lies one nucleotide away.

In this chain, TRBV10-3 is recombined with TRBJ1-1; 6 matching bases give a weak D call of TRBD1. The material sequenced was peripheral blood. The sequence derives from a woman older than 75 with active or convalescent COVID-19. CDR3 sequence: CAISGGRGGGTEAFF. The nucleotide sequence reads as follows: TGTGCCATCAGTGGAGGTAGAGGGGGGGGGACTGAAGCTTTCTTT.